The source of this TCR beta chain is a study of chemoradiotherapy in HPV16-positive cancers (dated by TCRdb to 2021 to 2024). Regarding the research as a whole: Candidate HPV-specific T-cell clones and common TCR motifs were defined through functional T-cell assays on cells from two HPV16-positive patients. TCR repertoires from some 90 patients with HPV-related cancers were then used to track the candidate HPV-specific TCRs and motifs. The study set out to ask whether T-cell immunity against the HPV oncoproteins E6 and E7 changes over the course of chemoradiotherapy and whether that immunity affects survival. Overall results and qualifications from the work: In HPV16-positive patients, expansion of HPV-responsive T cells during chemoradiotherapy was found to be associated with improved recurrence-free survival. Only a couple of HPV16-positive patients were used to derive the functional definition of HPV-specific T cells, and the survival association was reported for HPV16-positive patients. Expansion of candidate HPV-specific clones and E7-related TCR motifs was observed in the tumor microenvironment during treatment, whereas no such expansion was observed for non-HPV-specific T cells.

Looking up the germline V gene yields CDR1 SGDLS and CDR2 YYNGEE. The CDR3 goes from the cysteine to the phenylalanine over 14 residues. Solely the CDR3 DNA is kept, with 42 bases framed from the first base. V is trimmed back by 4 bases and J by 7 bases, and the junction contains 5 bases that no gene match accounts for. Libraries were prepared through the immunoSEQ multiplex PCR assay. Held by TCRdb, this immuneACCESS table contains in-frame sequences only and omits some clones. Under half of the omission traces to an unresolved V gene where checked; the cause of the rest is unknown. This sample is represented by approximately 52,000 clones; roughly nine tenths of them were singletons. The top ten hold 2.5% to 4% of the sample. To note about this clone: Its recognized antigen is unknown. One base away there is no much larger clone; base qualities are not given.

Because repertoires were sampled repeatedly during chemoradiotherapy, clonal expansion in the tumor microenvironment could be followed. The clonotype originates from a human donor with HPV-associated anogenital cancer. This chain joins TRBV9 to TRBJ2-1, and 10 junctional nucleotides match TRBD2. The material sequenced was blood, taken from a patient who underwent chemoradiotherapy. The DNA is TGTGCCAGCAGCACGAGGACTAGCGGAAATGAGCAGTTCTTC. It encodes CASSTRTSGNEQFF.